The next 24 T cell receptor beta chains were all read from a single sample in a study of T cell changes during pregnancy in multiple sclerosis. Clones were read by immunoSEQ multiplex PCR, and TCRdb kept only the in-frame ones, dropping some. The sample carries 70,000 or so clones, almost 95% recorded once. Here the sequenced sample was peripheral blood, taken in the third trimester of pregnancy. The receptor set was obtained from a female donor in good health, enrolled as a control in a pregnancy study.

This clone occurred once. The chain links TRBV5-1 to TRBJ2-2, with TRBD1 matching 9 bases. Trimming removed 0 bases from V and 4 bases from J; junction bases left unmatched: 4. CDR3 length: 16 amino acids. Per the germline V gene, CDR1 is SGHRS and CDR2 is YFSETQ. The CDR3 loop reads CASSLGPTGGTGELFF. In DNA, the CDR3 is TGCGCCAGCAGCTTGGGACCGACAGGGGGCACCGGGGAGCTGTTTTTT.

This sequence joins TRBV5-1 and TRBJ1-6; 7 nucleotides line up with TRBD1. J was trimmed by 8 bases and V by 2 bases; bases with no gene match: 1. Germline V gives CDR1 SGHRS, CDR2 YFSETQ. This CDR3 has 13 amino acids. The CDR3, as DNA: TGCGCCAGCAGCTTCGGGACAGATTCACCCCTCCACTTT. Translating gives CASSFGTDSPLHF.

The rearrangement links TRBV19 to TRBJ2-1, with TRBD2 identical over 14 bases. Germline V lookup: CDR1 LNHDA, CDR2 SQIVND (reference sequence). The CDR3 runs 15 residues. Trimming cost V 6 bases and J 9 bases; bases outside gene matches: 7. CDR3 amino acids: CASRSGLAGVGEQFF. CDR3 coding DNA: TGTGCCAGTAGATCGGGACTAGCGGGAGTCGGTGAGCAGTTCTTC.

The V gene is TRBV28, the J gene TRBJ2-5, with TRBD1 matching 7 bases. The CDR3 is made up of 15 amino acids. V was clipped by 5 bases and J by 5 bases; unmatched bases: 11. Looked up from germline, CDR1 is MDHEN and CDR2 is SYDVKM. The CDR3: CASSLGTERSETQYF. The CDR3 DNA reads TGTGCCAGCAGTCTCGGGACAGAACGGTCGGAGACCCAGTACTTC.

This sequence joins TRBV7-9 and TRBJ2-3; weak D call: TRBD1 (6 bases). The CDR3 contains 16 residues. With 5 bases removed from V and 2 bases from J, the gap between germline ends came to 17 bases. Germline CDR1 SEHNR, CDR2 FQNEAQ (reference sequence). CDR3 sequence reads: CASSESRGQITDTQYF. CDR3 coding DNA: TGTGCCAGCAGCGAGTCACGAGGACAGATCACAGATACGCAGTATTTT.

This chain joins TRBV5-1 and TRBJ2-3; D might be TRBD2 (5 bases). Germline-derived CDR1 and CDR2 are SGHRS and YFSETQ. The CDR3 is 12 residues long. The V and J ends lost 6 bases and 2 bases respectively, with 7 bases between them. The CDR3 is CASTRDTDTQYF. CDR3 in DNA: TGCGCCAGCACCCGGGACACAGATACGCAGTATTTT.

The V call is TRBV6-1, the J call TRBJ1-2; TRBD1 agrees at 9 bases. CDR1 and CDR2 (germline): MNHNS, SASEGT. This CDR3 is built from 14 residues. V gave up 5 bases and J gave up 8 bases; unmatched junction bases: 9. The CDR3 loop reads CASSWDREGGGYTF. CDR3 DNA: TGTGCCAGCAGTTGGGACAGGGAAGGGGGCGGCTACACCTTC.

The chain employs TRBV30 and TRBJ2-5; 9 bases agree with TRBD2. J lost 5 bases, V lost 3 bases, and 10 bases had no gene match. The CDR3 covers 15 residues. Germline V gene data show CDR1 as GTSNPN and CDR2 as SVGIG (reference sequence). CDR3 sequence (DNA): TGTGCCTGGAGAGGGGCGGGAGGGGGACAGGAGACCCAGTACTTC. Translated, it gives CAWRGAGGGQETQYF.

This sequence joins TRBV7-2 and TRBJ2-7; TRBD1 aligns across 8 bases. V trimming: 1 base; J trimming: 6 bases; junction bases outside the gene matches: 8. From germline, CDR1 is SGHTA and CDR2 FQGNSA. The CDR3 is 15 residues long. CDR3 sequence (DNA): TGTGCCAGCAGCTTAGGTGGACAGGGCAGGGGCGAGCAGTACTTC. As protein: CASSLGGQGRGEQYF.

There are a few counts of this clone. The chain couples TRBV5-6 to TRBJ1-4, with D possibly matching TRBD1 (6 bases). CDR1 and CDR2 (germline): SGHDT, YYEEEE. This CDR3 is 15 amino acids long. Trimming shortened V by 4 bases and J by 6 bases, and 16 bases separated the two germline ends. In DNA form, the CDR3 reads TGTGCCAGCAGCCAACAGGGACGGGGTCATGAAAAACTGTTTTTT. Its translation is CASSQQGRGHEKLFF.

Only one count was recorded for this clone. The rearrangement uses TRBV7-9 and TRBJ1-1; D not resolved. The CDR3 consists of 12 residues. The V gene's germline CDR1 is SEHNR and CDR2 FQNEAQ (reference sequence). Trimming took off 3 bases at V and 4 bases at J, with 6 bases between the two ends. CDR3 region: CASSFRSTEAFF. The CDR3 region has the DNA TGTGCCAGCAGCTTTAGATCCACTGAAGCTTTCTTT.

The rearrangement uses TRBV4-2 and TRBJ2-7; D not resolved. The CDR3 sequence is 12 residues long. Germline-derived CDR1 and CDR2 are LGHNA and YNFKEQ. Trimming pared 4 bases from V and 4 bases from J, leaving 8 bases between. In nucleotides, the CDR3 is TGTGCCAGCAGCCTCGACTCGTACGAGCAGTACTTC. Protein product: CASSLDSYEQYF.

The CDR3 region has the DNA TGTGCCAGCAGAGACACCGGGACAGGGATATACAATGAGCAGTTCTTC. Translated, it gives CASRDTGTGIYNEQFF. The chain has TRBV6-4 and TRBJ2-1; TRBD1 matches 9 bases. The junction had 10 bases not matched to a gene; V was cut back by 6 bases and J by 4 bases. Germline V gene lookup returns CDR1 MRHNA and CDR2 SNTAGT. CDR3 length: 16 amino acids.

The chain has TRBV7-2 and TRBJ2-1; 7 bases fit TRBD1. The CDR3 extends over 14 amino acids. V shed 5 bases, J shed 2 bases, and the junction held 3 bases outside the gene matches. The germline gives CDR1 SGHTA, CDR2 FQGNSA. The CDR3 sequence is CASSQGQTYNEQFF. CDR3 sequence (DNA): TGTGCCAGCAGCCAGGGACAGACCTACAATGAGCAGTTCTTC.

V usage is TRBV27 and J usage is TRBJ2-2, with D perhaps matching TRBD1 (6 bases). Germline-derived CDR1 and CDR2 are MNHEY and SMNVEV (reference sequence). The CDR3 extends over 13 amino acids. CDR3 region: CAVGAVNTGELFF. CDR3 coding DNA: TGTGCTGTGGGGGCGGTGAACACCGGGGAGCTGTTTTTT.

This chain uses TRBV30 with TRBJ1-5; D might be TRBD1 (5 bases). Per the germline V gene, CDR1 is GTSNPN and CDR2 is SVGIG (reference sequence). The V end was cut by 5 bases, the J end by 3 bases, with 11 bases between. The CDR3 spans 13 residues. CDR3 region: CAWARDLNQPQHF. The CDR3, as DNA: TGTGCCTGGGCGCGGGACCTCAATCAGCCCCAGCATTTT.

The rearrangement uses TRBV5-4 and TRBJ1-2; D unresolved. CDR3 length: 14 residues. The V and J ends lost 4 bases and 1 base respectively, with 11 bases between them. Germline assignment: CDR1 SGHNT and CDR2 YYREEE (reference sequence). In DNA form, the CDR3 reads TGTGCCAGCAGCCCAGAGGTTAATAACTATGGCTACACCTTC. It codes for CASSPEVNNYGYTF.

This rearrangement joins TRBV6-5 to TRBJ2-7; TRBD2 agrees at 8 bases. The V gene's germline CDR1 is MNHEY and CDR2 SVGAGI. The V segment lost 6 bases and the J segment 0 bases; nucleotides outside the gene matches: 4. CDR3 length: 14 amino acids. Here the CDR3 DNA reads TGTGCCAGCAGGCCTACTAGCGGCTCCTACGAGCAGTACTTC. Translation: CASRPTSGSYEQYF.

This chain connects TRBV5-4 to TRBJ1-2; 12 bases line up with TRBD1. In germline, CDR1 is SGHNT, CDR2 YYREEE (reference sequence). Losses at the gene ends were 4 bases for V and 4 bases for J; bases not matched to a gene: 11. The CDR3 is 17 amino acids. This CDR3 reads CASSDLDGTGGFYGYTF. CDR3 in DNA: TGTGCCAGCAGCGATCTCGACGGGACAGGGGGCTTCTATGGCTACACCTTC.

This clone was found once. The gene calls are TRBV11-2 and TRBJ1-5, with TRBD1 matching over 8 bases. Germline lookup yields CDR1 SGHAT and CDR2 FQNNGV. Unmatched junction bases numbered 3, after V lost 4 bases and J lost 4 bases. The CDR3 spans 14 residues. CDR3 loop: CASSSWDRNQPQHF. The CDR3 DNA sequence: TGTGCCAGCAGCTCCTGGGACAGGAATCAGCCCCAGCATTTT.

The chain recombines TRBV7-9 with TRBJ2-1, with TRBD2 matching 14 bases. The CDR3 has 16 amino acids. With V trimmed by 1 base and J by 9 bases, 5 bases remained unmatched. Per the germline V gene, CDR1 is SEHNR and CDR2 is FQNEAQ (reference sequence). Here the CDR3 reads CASSLGLAGGGGEQFF. The CDR3 DNA follows: TGTGCCAGCAGCTTAGGACTAGCGGGAGGGGGGGGTGAGCAGTTCTTC.

The chain carries TRBV5-5 and TRBJ2-1, with TRBD1 matching over 8 bases. Germline-derived CDR1 and CDR2 are SGHKS and YYEKEE (reference sequence). The junction had 0 bases not matched to a gene; V was cut back by 3 bases and J by 1 base. The CDR3 spans 14 residues. CDR3 region: CASSWTGSYNEQFF. The CDR3 DNA reads as TGTGCCAGCAGCTGGACAGGGTCCTACAATGAGCAGTTCTTC.

This rearrangement joins TRBV5-1 to TRBJ1-2; D might be TRBD1 (6 bases). The CDR3 is 14 amino acids. From germline, CDR1 is SGHRS and CDR2 YFSETQ. The V and J ends lost 0 bases and 5 bases respectively, with 11 bases between them. The CDR3 DNA sequence: TGCGCCAGCAGCTTGGGACAGGACTTATATGGCTACACCTTC. This sequence encodes CASSLGQDLYGYTF.

The V gene is TRBV30, the J gene TRBJ1-2; 7 bases align to TRBD1. The junction had 4 bases not matched to a gene; V was cut back by 5 bases and J by 4 bases. CDR3 length equals 12 residues. The germline CDR1 and CDR2 sequences are GTSNPN and SVGIG (reference sequence). CDR3 residues: CAWSTGSYGYTF. Written as DNA, the CDR3 is TGTGCCTGGTCGACAGGGTCCTATGGCTACACCTTC.